The TCR beta chain described here comes from a study of neurological immune-mediated disorders. The study built sorted libraries from some 900,000 CD4+ or CD8+ T cells. TCRdb itself ran the 5' RACE reads through MiXCR, one entry per CDR3 protein. Of approximately 30,000 distinct CDR3 sequences in the sample, around 21% were seen once. V shed 0 bases and J shed 8 bases, with 11 bases lying between them. This CDR3 is built from 13 residues. Germline CDR1 is DFQATT and CDR2 is SNEGSKA (reference sequence). Findings of the study overall: The most TCR clonal expansion was seen in HTLV-1-associated myelopathy, and the least was seen in multiple sclerosis, which fell below healthy controls.

In this sample, this clonotype turned up a few times. Its antigen is unknown. Material: CD4+ T cells from blood. This clonotype was sampled from a middle-aged man with HTLV-1-associated myelopathy (HAM/TSP). The V call is TRBV20-1, the J call TRBJ2-4, with D hard to call. CDR3 coding DNA: TGCAGTGCTAGAGATTCGGGTACGGACATTCAGTACTTC. Translation: CSARDSGTDIQYF.